The 22 T cell receptor beta chains below all came from one sample that was sequenced in a study of metastatic and nonmetastatic thyroid tumors. Ahead of thyroid surgery, no patient had received treatment of any kind. TCRdb used MiXCR to call clones anew from the PCR reads. Of about 59,000 clones in the sample, 16% were seen once. Specimen: blood. These receptors originate from a male donor with papillary thyroid cancer or a benign thyroid nodule (not recorded which). Some clones in this sample may be carry-over from other donors' samples.

This clone came up many times. The CDR3 bases are TGTGCCACCAGTGATCGCGGGAGGGCCTACAATGAGCAGTTCTTC. Protein: CATSDRGRAYNEQFF. The chain uses TRBV24-1 and TRBJ2-1; 9 bases are shared with TRBD2. Germline loops: CDR1 KGHDR, CDR2 SFDVKD. CDR3 length equals 15 residues. V gave up 3 bases and J gave up 2 bases; unmatched junction bases: 1.

Details on this clone: The junction does not match germline at one end; this may be a read error. V gene TRBV30 combines with J gene TRBJ1-2; D may be TRBD1 (5 bases). The CDR3 length is 12 residues. From germline, CDR1 is GTSNPN and CDR2 SVGIG (reference sequence). The CDR3 sequence is CARSVDTGVYTF. The DNA for the CDR3 is TGTGCCCGGAGTGTGGACACTGGGGTCTACACCTTC.

This clone counts as medium-sized. V gene TRBV6-1 combines with J gene TRBJ2-7; TRBD1 might be the D (6 bases). Trimming cost V 5 bases and J 0 bases, with 11 bases left between them. CDR1 MNHNS and CDR2 SASEGT come from the germline V gene. There are 14 residues in the CDR3. CDR3 residues: CASSLDRSSYEQYV. The CDR3 DNA reads as TGTGCCAGCAGTCTGGACAGAAGCTCCTACGAGCAGTACGTC.

This clone appeared many times. The V call is TRBV12-3 or TRBV12-4, the J call TRBJ2-5; D is perhaps TRBD1 (6 bases). CDR3 length: 14 residues. V shed 7 bases and J shed 2 bases, with 14 bases lying between them. The CDR3 sequence is CASTIGQPQETQYF. The CDR3 nucleotides read TGTGCCAGCACAATCGGACAGCCTCAAGAGACCCAGTACTTC.

Many counts were recorded for this clone. The chain is built from TRBV13 and TRBJ2-1; 13 bases map to TRBD2. Germline V gene lookup returns CDR1 PRHDT and CDR2 FYEKMQ (reference sequence). V lost 4 bases, J lost 7 bases, and 4 bases stayed unmatched. CDR3 length equals 15 residues. The CDR3 coding sequence is TGTGCCAGCAGCTCGAGACTAGCGGGAGGTAATGAGCAGTTCTTC. Amino acids: CASSSRLAGGNEQFF.

This clone was seen a handful of times. This may arise from a read error, as a much more abundant clone is one base away. This CDR3 is also generated by other DNA sequences in the sample. The chain recombines TRBV7-8 with TRBJ1-5; 7 positions match TRBD1. Per germline, CDR1 SGHVS and CDR2 FQNEAQ. The length of the CDR3 is 14 residues. The junction had 6 bases not matched to a gene; V was cut back by 5 bases and J by 5 bases. The CDR3: CASSPQGVDQPQHF. In nucleotides, the CDR3 is TGTGCCAGCAGCCCCCAGGGGGTTGATCAGCCCCAGCATTTT.

This clone was seen many times. The chain links TRBV25-1 to TRBJ2-7; possibly TRBD2 for D (6 bases). The ends were cut back, 4 bases at V and 2 bases at J, with 15 bases in the middle. Per germline, CDR1 MGHDK and CDR2 SYGVNS. The CDR3 runs to 15 residues. The CDR3 DNA sequence: TGTGCCAGCAGTGGGGGGTGGGAGGATGCCTACGAGCAGTACTTC. This encodes CASSGGWEDAYEQYF.

This clone was detected ten times or more. The rearrangement joins TRBV9 to TRBJ2-1; 8 bases are shared with TRBD1. In germline, CDR1 is SGDLS, CDR2 YYNGEE. After removal of 0 bases from V and 9 bases from J, the junction contained 5 bases not matched to a gene. This CDR3 spans 14 amino acids. The CDR3 nucleotides are TGTGCCAGCAGCGTAGAGGGCAGGGGGCCTGAGCAGTTCTTC. This encodes CASSVEGRGPEQFF. Filled out from reference TRBV9 and TRBJ2-1, the complete variable domain reads DSGVTQTPKHLITATGQRVTLRCSPRSGDLSVYWYQQSLDQGLQFLIQYYNGEERAKGNILERFSAQQFPDLHSELNLSSLELGDSALYFCASSVEGRGPEQFFGPGTRLTVL.

This clone was seen repeatedly, ten times or more. Within the sample, other DNA sequences also encode this same CDR3. The V and J genes are TRBV24-1 and TRBJ2-3; tentative D call: TRBD2 (6 bases). V was trimmed by 3 bases and J by 4 bases, leaving 16 bases between them. This CDR3 comprises 16 residues. Per the germline V gene, CDR1 is KGHDR and CDR2 is SFDVKD. The CDR3 nucleotides read TGTGCCACCAGTGATGCGGGACGGGTTGTCCCAGATACGCAGTATTTT. Amino acid sequence: CATSDAGRVVPDTQYF.

To note about this clone: A much more abundant neighbour one base away suggests this may be a read error. The sample contains more than one DNA sequence encoding this CDR3. The chain combines TRBV14 with TRBJ2-1, with unresolved D. The CDR3 covers 18 residues. Germline V gives CDR1 SGHDN, CDR2 FVKESK. V lost 1 base and J 4 bases, leaving 20 bases between the germline ends. The CDR3 is CASSQGSRPRAAYNEQFF. DNA of the CDR3: TGTGCCAGCAGCCAAGGTTCGCGCCCTCGGGCGGCGTACAATGAGCAGTTCTTC.

This clone was detected once. V and J are TRBV9 and TRBJ2-3; perhaps TRBD2 as D (5 bases). V was cut by 6 bases and J by 7 bases, with 15 bases left in between. Germline CDR1 SGDLS, CDR2 YYNGEE. The CDR3 runs to 13 residues. CDR3 amino acids: CASTFGVEYTQYF. CDR3 coding DNA: TGTGCCAGCACCTTCGGGGTTGAGTATACGCAGTATTTT.

Regarding this clone: Possible read error: a much larger clone is one base away. The chain is built from TRBV11-1 and TRBJ2-1; D is unresolved. The CDR3 consists of 15 residues. Germline loops: CDR1 SGHAT, CDR2 FQDESV (reference sequence). The V end lost 5 bases, the J end lost 5 bases, and 16 bases lay between the germline ends. This chain's CDR3 is CASSHLVPGHNEQFF. The CDR3 nucleotides read TGTGCCAGCAGCCACCTCGTGCCTGGACACAATGAGCAGTTCTTC.

The V call is TRBV20-1, the J call TRBJ2-7; D may match TRBD1 or TRBD2 (5 bases each). V lost 4 bases, J lost 2 bases, and 18 bases lay in between. The CDR3 extends over 15 amino acids. The germline V gene encodes CDR1 DFQATT and CDR2 SNEGSKA (reference sequence). Here the CDR3 reads CSAKEKGTATYEQYV. CDR3 DNA sequence: TGCAGTGCTAAAGAAAAAGGGACGGCTACCTACGAGCAGTACGTC.

The rearrangement uses TRBV18 and TRBJ2-3; D perhaps matches TRBD1 (5 bases). Trimming took 4 bases from V and 4 from J, leaving 9 bases between them. The germline gives CDR1 KGHSH, CDR2 LQKENI. This CDR3 region has 13 residues. This CDR3 reads CASSRQGPDTQYF. CDR3 in DNA: TGTGCCAGCTCACGCCAGGGCCCAGATACGCAGTATTTT. Drawing the rest from reference TRBV18 and TRBJ2-3, the complete variable domain is NAGVMQNPRHLVRRRGQEARLRCSPMKGHSHVYWYRQLPEEGLKFMVYLQKENIIDESGMPKERFSAEFPKEGPSILRIQQVVRGDSAAYFCASSRQGPDTQYFGPGTRLTVL.

Concerning this clone itself: It may be a read error: a sequence one base away is much more abundant. The chain links TRBV4-3 to TRBJ2-3, with D maybe TRBD1 (5 bases). The CDR3 is made up of 17 amino acids. CDR1 is LGHNA, CDR2 YSLEER, per germline. Trimming cost V 0 bases and J 1 base, with 14 bases left between them. The CDR3 protein is CASSQEFRGARTDTQYF. In nucleotides, the CDR3 is TGCGCCAGCAGCCAAGAGTTTCGTGGGGCTCGCACAGATACGCAGTATTTT.

This clone has ten or more counts. V and J are TRBV12-3 or TRBV12-4 and TRBJ2-3; TRBD1 is a possible D gene (6 bases). The CDR3 runs to 14 residues. The V and J ends lost 3 bases and 6 bases respectively, with 13 bases between them. CDR3 sequence reads: CASSLLGATDTQYF. For the CDR3, the DNA is TGTGCCAGCAGTTTGTTGGGGGCCACGGATACGCAGTATTTT.

This clone was seen repeatedly, ten times or more. The V and J genes are TRBV28 and TRBJ2-3; a weak D match, TRBD1 (5 bases). The CDR3 length is 16 residues. Trimming removed 1 base at V and 6 bases at J, with 17 bases between. Germline assignment: CDR1 MDHEN and CDR2 SYDVKM. The DNA for the CDR3 is TGTGCCAGCAGTTTATCCCCTGAACAGGCGTTGGATACGCAGTATTTT. Translation gives CASSLSPEQALDTQYF.

This clone was seen many times. The J gene is TRBJ2-5, the V gene TRBV27; a possible D gene is TRBD2 (6 bases). Trimming took off 6 bases at V and 7 bases at J, with 21 bases between the two ends. The CDR3 is 15 amino acids. Germline V gene data show CDR1 as MNHEY and CDR2 as SMNVEV (reference sequence). CDR3 in DNA: TGTGCCAGCAGGGGGTCCGGCCGGGCGGGGTGGACCCAGTACTTC. Protein product: CASRGSGRAGWTQYF.

Many counts were recorded for this clone. The chain has TRBV10-1 and TRBJ2-7; D is perhaps TRBD1 or TRBD2 (5 bases each). This CDR3 region has 13 residues. Germline loops: CDR1 WNHNN, CDR2 SYGVQD (reference sequence). V lost 0 bases to trimming and J lost 5 bases, with 8 bases between them. The CDR3 DNA reads TGCGCCAGCAGTGAGTCGGGACGGAACGAGCAGTACTTC. Amino acids: CASSESGRNEQYF.

This clone was found a few times. This chain links TRBV12-3 or TRBV12-4 with TRBJ2-2, with 12 positions matching TRBD2. With 5 bases clipped from V and 10 bases from J, the junction kept 11 bases outside the gene matches. The CDR3 totals 16 residues. DNA of the CDR3: TGTGCCAGCAGTCCCGCTAGCGGGAGGGCCTCCGCGGAGCTGTTTTTT. This gives the protein CASSPASGRASAELFF.

This clone has only a few counts. The rearrangement links TRBV9 to TRBJ2-1; 10 bases agree with TRBD2. This CDR3 comprises 17 residues. Germline values: CDR1 SGDLS, CDR2 YYNGEE. Trimming cost V 0 bases and J 5 bases; bases outside gene matches: 8. The DNA for the CDR3 is TGTGCCAGCAGCGTAGGAGGGGGGACTAGCGCCGACAATGAGCAGTTCTTC. Translating it yields CASSVGGGTSADNEQFF. Full variable domain (rest looked up from reference TRBV9 and TRBJ2-1): DSGVTQTPKHLITATGQRVTLRCSPRSGDLSVYWYQQSLDQGLQFLIQYYNGEERAKGNILERFSAQQFPDLHSELNLSSLELGDSALYFCASSVGGGTSADNEQFFGPGTRLTVL.

This clone was counted ten times or more. This sequence joins TRBV9 and TRBJ2-3, with 8 bases matching TRBD1. There are 15 residues in the CDR3. Germline assignment: CDR1 SGDLS and CDR2 YYNGEE. V lost 4 bases to trimming and J lost 1 base; unmatched junction nucleotides: 5. The CDR3 sequence is CASSTPGQGTDTQYF. As DNA, the CDR3 is TGTGCCAGCAGCACTCCGGGACAGGGCACAGATACGCAGTATTTT.